Listed below are T cell receptor beta chains from one sample, sequenced in a study of cytomegalovirus exposure and HLA in healthy donors. Assay: immunoSEQ multiplex PCR; the TCRdb copy retains only in-frame clones and omits some. Of approximately 260,000 clones listed, approximately 86% were seen once; the top ten hold about 1%. The sample comprised PBMCs. The receptors derive from a woman under 30 in good health and CMV-seronegative. CDR3s include the opening cysteine and the closing phenylalanine or tryptophan. D genes are given only for firm matches. Clone size is stated in some rows and not others, as once, few, many or a class when expanded.

D: NA
size: NA
V: TRBV7-3
J: TRBJ1-6
DNA: TGTGCCAGCAAGCGAATAAATAATTCACCCCTCCACTTT
CDR3: CASKRINNSPLHF

D: NA
size: NA
V: TRBV19
J: TRBJ1-6
DNA: TGTGCCAGTCACTACCCGGGAAGCCCCTCACCCCTCCACTTT
CDR3: CASHYPGSPSPLHF

D: NA
size: NA
V: TRBV9
J: TRBJ1-1
DNA: TGTGCCAGCAGCGTGCAGGGAATGAACACTGAAGCTTTCTTT
CDR3: CASSVQGMNTEAFF

D: NA
size: once
V: TRBV6-5
J: TRBJ2-5
DNA: TGTGCCAGCGTAGGGGGGGCGCGGGAGACCCAGTACTTC
CDR3: CASVGGARETQYF

D: NA
size: NA
V: TRBV10-3
J: TRBJ2-1
DNA: TGTGCCATCAGTGCTAGCGACAATGAGCAGTTCTTC
CDR3: CAISASDNEQFF

D: NA
size: NA
V: TRBV23-1
J: TRBJ1-3
DNA: TGCGCCAGCAGTCGGGCAGGACTGACTGGAAACACCATATATTTT
CDR3: CASSRAGLTGNTIYF

D: TRBD1
size: NA
V: TRBV19
J: TRBJ2-7
DNA: TGTGCCAGTAGTATAGCTCGCTTGGGACAGGGGTTCCACGAGCAGTACTTC
CDR3: CASSIARLGQGFHEQYF

D: TRBD1
size: NA
V: TRBV30
J: TRBJ1-2
DNA: TGTGCCTGGAGTGCTAAACAGGGGACCTATGGCTACACCTTC
CDR3: CAWSAKQGTYGYTF

D: TRBD2
size: once
V: TRBV19
J: TRBJ2-1
DNA: TGTGCCAGTAGTATAGGGGCGGGGGGTCTGTACAATGAGCAGTTCTTC
CDR3: CASSIGAGGLYNEQFF

D: NA
size: NA
V: TRBV27
J: TRBJ2-3
DNA: TGTGCCAGCAGTCTGGGACTTAGCACAGATACGCAGTATTTT
CDR3: CASSLGLSTDTQYF

D: NA
size: few
V: TRBV2
J: TRBJ1-2
DNA: TGTGCCAGCAGTGTAGCGGGACATGGATTTGACTACACCTTC
CDR3: CASSVAGHGFDYTF